This TCR beta chain was captured in a study of OX40 agonist ivuxolimab in advanced cancers. To note about this clone: The antigen is unknown.

General study points: Expanded clones belonging to CD8+ T cells outnumbered, on average, those of CD4+.

The assay was immunoSEQ multiplex PCR, and TCRdb's table has in-frame clones only and misses some. Of around 58,000 clones listed, around 84% were seen once; the top ten hold 27%. This CDR3 contains 14 residues. Trimming cost V 8 bases and J 2 bases; bases outside gene matches: 9. The germline CDR1 and CDR2 sequences are MNHNS and SASEGT. This clonotype was obtained from an adult with an advanced solid tumor such as melanoma, head and neck, liver or kidney cancer. The source material was CD4+ or CD8+ T cells sorted from blood, sampled in a trial of the OX40 agonist ivuxolimab. The chain is built from TRBV6-1 and TRBJ2-7, with TRBD2 identical over 7 bases. This chain's CDR3 is CASFGRGSPYEQYF. The CDR3 DNA sequence: TGTGCCAGCTTTGGGCGCGGGAGCCCCTACGAGCAGTACTTC.